Sequencing of this T cell receptor (beta chain) was carried out in a study of CD8 T cells in ankylosing spondylitis. One entry per CDR3 protein, called by TCRdb with MiXCR from the 5' RACE reads. The sample carries some 290,000 distinct CDR3 sequences, around 19% recorded once. The CDR3 runs 16 residues. V shed 6 bases and J 7 bases; nucleotides not matched to a gene: 15. CDR1 is LGHDT and CDR2 is YNNKEL in the germline V gene (reference sequence). The chain combines TRBV3-1 with TRBJ2-1; TRBD2 matches 7 bases. The TCR sequence derives from a male donor with ankylosing spondylitis or in good health (not recorded which). What was sequenced was blood, either unsorted or a sorted T cell fraction (not recorded which). CDR3 sequence reads: CASRRRGSLAGNEQFF. CDR3 DNA: TGTGCCAGCAGACGGCGGGGGAGCCTAGCAGGGAATGAGCAGTTCTTC.